The 9 T cell receptor beta chains below all came from one sample that was sequenced in a study of shared clonotypes between healthy human individuals (dated by TCRdb to 2018 to 2020). Library generation was performed with the immunoSEQ multiplex PCR assay. Entries here come from immuneACCESS through TCRdb and include only in-frame sequences with V and J called. Some clones fail to appear in such tables; in the studies checked, an unresolved V gene covers under half of the shortfall, and the cause of the remainder is unknown. The sample data list hundreds of thousands of clones, and about 92% of these were observed just once. The ten biggest clones cover around 24% of the sample. CD8 naive samples consisted of CD45RO-negative cells that were positively selected for CCR7, yielding a CD45RA+CCR7+ population without TemRA cells. The sequenced material came from naive CD8+ T cells sorted from blood. Per the publication, the cell subset or site label means: CD45RA+CCR7+. Every receptor here comes from a man aged 30-40 years in good health.

The chain employs TRBV11-2 and TRBJ2-7, with 7 bases identical to TRBD1. The CDR3 spans 14 residues. Germline V gives CDR1 SGHAT, CDR2 FQNNGV. J gave up 2 bases and V 5 bases, and 6 bases lay outside the gene matches. The CDR3 DNA reads as TGTGCCAGCAGCCCTAGGGGGCGCGCCTACGAGCAGTACTTC. Translating gives CASSPRGRAYEQYF.

On this clone itself: The sample contains more than one DNA sequence encoding this CDR3. The V gene is TRBV2, the J gene TRBJ2-7, with D unclear. Trimming pared 0 bases from V and 4 bases from J, leaving 10 bases between. CDR1 is SNHLY, CDR2 FYNNEI, per germline. The CDR3 is 14 residues long. The CDR3 here is CASSEALRGYEQYF. CDR3 sequence (DNA): TGTGCCAGCAGTGAAGCGCTTCGTGGGTACGAGCAGTACTTC.

This clone was observed a single time. V gene TRBV5-1 combines with J gene TRBJ2-3; D is tentatively TRBD1 or TRBD2 (6 bases each). CDR1 is SGHRS and CDR2 is YFSETQ in the germline V gene. The CDR3 consists of 14 residues. V was shortened by 4 bases and J by 5 bases, with 14 bases between the two germline ends. The DNA of the CDR3 is TGCGCCAGCAGCGTGACAGGCGGGGTAGATACGCAGTATTTT. Encoded protein: CASSVTGGVDTQYF.

The rearrangement uses TRBV2 and TRBJ2-7; D is ambiguous. Per germline, CDR1 SNHLY and CDR2 FYNNEI. The CDR3 length is 12 residues. Between the trimmed V and J ends, which lost 4 bases and 7 bases, there was a span of 11 bases. CDR3 residues: CASSASLWEQYF. The CDR3 DNA reads TGTGCCAGCAGTGCTAGTTTATGGGAGCAGTACTTC.

The V gene is TRBV27, the J gene TRBJ2-1; the D call may be TRBD1 or TRBD2 (5 bases each). V lost 9 bases, J lost 7 bases, and 19 bases lay in between. The CDR3 spans 14 residues. The V gene's germline CDR1 is MNHEY and CDR2 SMNVEV (reference sequence). The DNA of the CDR3 is TGTGCCAGTCAAGCCCCGGGACCCCGAAATGAGCAGTTCTTC. This sequence encodes CASQAPGPRNEQFF.

The chain has TRBV19 and TRBJ2-1, with 12 bases matching TRBD2. V was clipped by 6 bases and J by 0 bases; unmatched bases: 6. This CDR3 contains 17 residues. Per germline, CDR1 LNHDA and CDR2 SQIVND (reference sequence). In nucleotides, the CDR3 is TGTGCCAGTAGCGGGACTAGCGGGCCTTCCTCCTACAATGAGCAGTTCTTC. This sequence encodes CASSGTSGPSSYNEQFF.

V usage is TRBV4-2 and J usage is TRBJ2-3; TRBD2 agrees at 7 bases. Germline CDR1 is LGHNA and CDR2 is YNFKEQ. Trimming removed 0 bases from V and 5 bases from J; junction bases left unmatched: 11. The CDR3 extends over 17 amino acids. The CDR3 sequence: CASSQEGLAERGDTQYF. Written as DNA, the CDR3 is TGTGCCAGCAGCCAAGAAGGCCTAGCGGAGCGGGGAGATACGCAGTATTTT.

There are a few counts of this clone. The J gene is TRBJ2-5, the V gene TRBV11-1; 7 bases match TRBD1. Germline CDR1 SGHAT, CDR2 FQDESV (reference sequence). After removal of 5 bases from V and 5 bases from J, the junction contained 8 bases not matched to a gene. This CDR3 has 14 amino acids. The CDR3 sequence: CASSPRQGDETQYF. As DNA, the CDR3 is TGTGCCAGCAGCCCAAGACAGGGAGATGAGACCCAGTACTTC.

The genes are TRBV7-9 and TRBJ2-6, with D perhaps matching TRBD1 (5 bases). The V gene lost 5 bases and the J gene lost 0 bases, with 17 bases spanning the gap. Germline lookup yields CDR1 SEHNR and CDR2 FQNEAQ (reference sequence). The CDR3 runs to 18 residues. The CDR3 reads CASSNQGVDNSGANVLTF. CDR3 sequence (DNA): TGTGCCAGCAGCAACCAAGGGGTCGACAACTCTGGGGCCAACGTCCTGACTTTC.